The next 19 T cell receptor beta chains were all read from a single sample in a study of T cells in Graves' hyperthyroidism and ophthalmopathy. Amplified TCR beta CDR3 regions came from RNA transcripts. RT-PCR in the first round (using the HTBI primer set) targeted the TCR CDR3. TCRdb redid the calling of the multiplex PCR reads with MiXCR, one entry per CDR3 protein. The sample contains under 650,000 distinct CDR3 sequences, around 15% of which appear only once. Material for sequencing was blood. The receptors were sampled from a woman in her thirties with Graves' hyperthyroidism.

This clonotype was detected only once. The chain couples TRBV27 to TRBJ2-3, with unresolved D. Looked up from germline, CDR1 is MNHEY and CDR2 is SMNVEV (reference sequence). This CDR3 has 11 amino acids. V lost 2 bases, J lost 14 bases, and 11 bases lay in between. The DNA for the CDR3 is TGTGCCAGCAGTTTAAGTCAGAGCGTGTATTTT. Protein sequence: CASSLSQSVYF.

This clonotype showed up many times. The rearrangement links TRBV7-3 to TRBJ1-1; D call uncertain. Germline CDR1 is SGHTA and CDR2 is FQGTGA. The CDR3 is 13 amino acids. V gave up 5 bases and J gave up 2 bases, with 9 bases separating them. The CDR3 protein is CASSARDNTEAFF. As DNA, the CDR3 is TGTGCCAGCAGCGCCCGGGATAACACTGAAGCTTTCTTT.

This chain uses TRBV5-6 with TRBJ2-5, with D maybe TRBD1 (5 bases). The CDR3 spans 13 residues. Germline loops: CDR1 SGHDT, CDR2 YYEEEE. Trimming removed 3 bases at V and 5 bases at J, with 11 bases between. CDR3 in DNA: TGTGCCAGCAGCTCAGGGAATTTGGAGACCCAGTACTTC. It yields the protein CASSSGNLETQYF. The full variable domain, with the rest looked up from reference TRBV5-6 and TRBJ2-5, is DAGVTQSPTHLIKTRGQQVTLRCSPKSGHDTVSWYQQALGQGPQFIFQYYEEEERQRGNFPDRFSGHQFPNYSSELNVNALLLGDSALYLCASSSGNLETQYFGPGTRLLVL.

This clonotype appeared many times. The chain uses TRBV29-1 and TRBJ2-2; D is possibly TRBD2 (6 bases). This CDR3 is 14 amino acids long. Trimming stripped 6 bases from V and 1 base from J, with 12 bases between. Germline V lookup: CDR1 SQVTM, CDR2 ANQGSEA. The CDR3 reads CSVEGRQNTGELFF. DNA for the CDR3: TGCAGCGTGGAGGGCAGACAGAACACCGGGGAGCTGTTTTTT.

The rearrangement joins TRBV20-1 to TRBJ1-3; no firm D call. The CDR3 covers 13 residues. Germline values: CDR1 DFQATT, CDR2 SNEGSKA (reference sequence). With 4 bases removed from V and 0 bases from J, the gap between germline ends came to 7 bases. The CDR3 DNA reads TGCAGTGCTATTAGTAACTCTGGAAACACCATATATTTT. This gives the protein CSAISNSGNTIYF.

This clonotype has only a few counts. V gene TRBV20-1 combines with J gene TRBJ2-3, with TRBD2 matching over 7 bases. J gave up 0 bases and V 5 bases, and 8 bases lay outside the gene matches. From germline, CDR1 is DFQATT and CDR2 SNEGSKA (reference sequence). This CDR3 comprises 15 residues. The CDR3 protein is CSAEARAGSTDTQYF. CDR3 sequence (DNA): TGCAGTGCTGAGGCGCGAGCGGGAAGCACAGATACGCAGTATTTT.

This chain links TRBV19 with TRBJ1-2; a possible D gene is TRBD1 (5 bases). Trimming stripped 8 bases from V and 3 bases from J, with 16 bases between. Germline V gives CDR1 LNHDA, CDR2 SQIVND (reference sequence). CDR3 length equals 14 residues. This CDR3 reads CASDQPGGYYGYTF. CDR3 bases: TGTGCCAGTGATCAGCCCGGGGGATACTATGGCTACACCTTC.

The chain joins TRBV27 to TRBJ1-6, with D unresolved. This CDR3 has 16 residues. Germline V gene sequence: CDR1 MNHEY, CDR2 SMNVEV (reference sequence). V was shortened by 1 base and J by 9 bases, with 16 bases between the two germline ends. This CDR3 reads CASSLLAERRGSPLHF. The CDR3 bases are TGTGCCAGCAGTTTATTGGCTGAGCGCCGGGGTTCACCCCTCCACTTT.

This clonotype was counted between two and nine times. The genes are TRBV18 and TRBJ1-2, with TRBD1 identical over 7 bases. There are 15 residues in the CDR3. The germline V gene encodes CDR1 KGHSH and CDR2 LQKENI. With V trimmed by 4 bases and J by 6 bases, 11 bases remained unmatched. In DNA form, the CDR3 reads TGTGCCAGCTCACTCGCCCTGACAGGGTGGGATGGCTACACCTTC. Translating it yields CASSLALTGWDGYTF.

This clonotype appeared many times. V is TRBV5-1 and J is TRBJ2-3; a weak D match, TRBD1 (5 bases). The CDR3 has 13 residues. Deletions cut 4 bases from V and 3 bases from J, with 9 bases between. Germline CDR1 and CDR2: SGHRS and YFSETQ. This CDR3 is CASSVQGTDTQYF. The CDR3 nucleotides read TGCGCCAGCAGCGTGCAGGGAACAGATACGCAGTATTTT.

The chain has TRBV7-2 and TRBJ1-2; D is unclear. Trimming left V 1 base short and J 3 bases short, with 6 bases between. CDR3 length: 13 residues. The germline CDR1 and CDR2 sequences are SGHTA and FQGNSA. This CDR3 is CASSLERDYGYTF. The CDR3 DNA follows: TGTGCCAGCAGCTTAGAACGCGACTATGGCTACACCTTC.

The gene calls are TRBV5-6 and TRBJ2-1; 8 nucleotides match TRBD2. V lost 7 bases and J lost 0; bases outside the gene matches: 9. The germline CDR1 and CDR2 sequences are SGHDT and YYEEEE. CDR3 size: 16 residues. The CDR3 DNA follows: TGTGCCAGCGCCCCGGGGGGGGACGGCTCCTACAATGAGCAGTTCTTC. It encodes CASAPGGDGSYNEQFF.

This clonotype was seen more than once but under ten times. V is TRBV5-8 and J is TRBJ2-3; no definite D call. Looked up from germline, CDR1 is SGHTS and CDR2 is YDEGEE. Trimming removed 4 bases at V and 1 base at J, with 13 bases between. There are 15 residues in the CDR3. CDR3 amino acids: CASSLRHRRTDTQYF. The CDR3 DNA sequence: TGTGCCAGCAGCCTCCGTCACCGACGCACAGATACGCAGTATTTT.

The chain links TRBV5-1 to TRBJ2-1; 14 bases are a match to TRBD2. This CDR3 has 15 amino acids. Trimming took 3 bases from V and 10 from J; bases not matched to a gene: 6. Germline V lookup: CDR1 SGHRS, CDR2 YFSETQ. In DNA form, the CDR3 reads TGCGCCAGCAGCTCGACTAGCGGGAGGGCCTTAGAGCAGTTCTTC. Amino acids: CASSSTSGRALEQFF.

In this sample, this clonotype turned up many times. For the CDR3, the DNA is TGTGCCAGCAGTTTCAGTAGCAATCAGCCCCAGCATTTT. Translated: CASSFSSNQPQHF. The chain uses TRBV27 and TRBJ1-5; D is ambiguous. V lost 3 bases and J 0 bases, leaving 3 bases between the germline ends. The germline CDR1 and CDR2 sequences are MNHEY and SMNVEV (reference sequence). This CDR3 contains 13 residues.

The rearrangement links TRBV9 to TRBJ2-7; 9 positions agree with TRBD1. This CDR3 is 15 amino acids long. Trimming took 0 bases from V and 5 from J; bases not matched to a gene: 6. CDR1 SGDLS and CDR2 YYNGEE come from the germline V gene. CDR3 DNA sequence: TGTGCCAGCAGCGTAGGGGGGACAGGGCTCGACGAGCAGTACTTC. As protein: CASSVGGTGLDEQYF.

This clonotype turned up a few times. The rearrangement links TRBV28 to TRBJ2-1; 10 nucleotides line up with TRBD1. The CDR3 length is 13 residues. Germline values: CDR1 MDHEN, CDR2 SYDVKM. J was trimmed by 15 bases and V by 1 base; bases with no gene match: 6. The CDR3 DNA is TGTGCCAGCAGTTTATACCGACAGGGGGCTCGGTTCTTC. It specifies CASSLYRQGARFF. Filled out from reference TRBV28 and TRBJ2-1, the complete variable domain reads DVKVTQSSRYLVKRTGEKVFLECVQDMDHENMFWYRQDPGLGLRLIYFSYDVKMKEKGDIPEGYSVSREKKERFSLILESASTNQTSMYLCASSLYRQGARFFGPGTRLTVL.

This clonotype appeared many times. The chain employs TRBV5-5 and TRBJ2-7; D unresolved. The V gene lost 0 bases and the J gene lost 0 bases, with 7 bases spanning the gap. The CDR3 has 14 residues. In germline, CDR1 is SGHKS, CDR2 YYEKEE (reference sequence). The CDR3 region is CASSLVGYSYEQYF. In DNA, the CDR3 is TGTGCCAGCAGCTTGGTAGGATACTCCTACGAGCAGTACTTC.

The rearrangement links TRBV7-6 to TRBJ1-6; D is perhaps TRBD1 (5 bases). The CDR3 has 13 amino acids. Germline V CDR1 and CDR2: SGHVS, FNYEAQ. Trimming stripped 5 bases from V and 7 bases from J, with 9 bases between. CDR3 nucleotide sequence: TGTGCCAGCAGCCGACAGATAAATTCACCCCTCCACTTT. This codes for CASSRQINSPLHF.